The 15 T cell receptor beta chains below come from one sample, sequenced in a study of early T cells in non-severe SARS-CoV-2 infection. A single record per CDR3 protein comes from TCRdb applying MiXCR to the 5' RACE reads. This sample has 55,000 to 70,000 distinct CDR3 sequences; around 4.9% occur once, and the top ten carry around 5.2%. Input material: whole blood. These receptors were collected from an adult who was a healthcare worker with PCR-confirmed SARS-CoV-2 infection or an uninfected control (not recorded which).

This clonotype was seen many times. J is TRBJ2-7 and V is TRBV6-6, with D perhaps matching TRBD1 or TRBD2 (5 bases each). The germline gives CDR1 MNHNY, CDR2 SVGAGI (reference sequence). Between the trimmed V and J ends, which lost 2 bases and 3 bases, there was a span of 8 bases. The CDR3 length is 13 residues. CDR3: CASSYGGNYEQYF. The CDR3 bases are TGTGCCAGCAGTTACGGGGGTAACTACGAGCAGTACTTC.

At least ten counts were recorded for this clonotype. The V call is TRBV6-2 or TRBV6-3, the J call TRBJ2-3; 8 bases fit TRBD2. Germline CDR1 reads MNHEY; CDR2 reads SVGEGT. J was trimmed by 2 bases and V by 4 bases; bases with no gene match: 11. The CDR3 has 17 amino acids. The CDR3 DNA follows: TGTGCCAGCAGTTCAGCGAAAGCGGGAGTACACACAGATACGCAGTATTTT. The encoded protein is CASSSAKAGVHTDTQYF.

This clonotype was seen many times. The rearrangement uses TRBV29-1 and TRBJ1-2; TRBD1 might be the D (5 bases). The ends were cut back, 4 bases at V and 0 bases at J, with 15 bases in the middle. The CDR3 has 15 residues. Germline CDR1 is SQVTM and CDR2 is ANQGSEA. This chain's CDR3 is CSVGSRVRANYGYTF. In DNA, the CDR3 is TGCAGCGTTGGATCCAGGGTACGGGCTAACTATGGCTACACCTTC. The variable domain in full, with the rest retrieved from reference TRBV29-1 and TRBJ1-2, is SAVISQKPSRDICQRGTSLTIQCQVDSQVTMMFWYRQQPGQSLTLIATANQGSEATYESGFVIDKFPISRPNLTFSTLTVSNMSPEDSSIYLCSVGSRVRANYGYTFGSGTRLTVV.

This clonotype was counted between two and nine times. This sequence joins TRBV14 and TRBJ2-7; D is possibly TRBD1 (5 bases). V lost 10 bases and J 0 bases, leaving 16 bases between the germline ends. Germline loops: CDR1 SGHDN, CDR2 FVKESK. The CDR3 contains 14 residues. The CDR3 sequence is CATQPDSNSYEQYF. CDR3 DNA sequence: TGTGCCACCCAACCCGACAGCAACTCCTACGAGCAGTACTTC.

This clonotype was seen at least ten times. The genes are TRBV6-1 and TRBJ1-1; 11 bases map to TRBD1. Looked up from germline, CDR1 is MNHNS and CDR2 is SASEGT. Trimming removed 9 bases from V and 3 bases from J; junction bases left unmatched: 9. This CDR3 comprises 15 residues. The CDR3 sequence is CASCTDRGQDTEAFF. The CDR3 nucleotides read TGTGCCAGTTGTACGGACAGGGGGCAAGACACTGAAGCTTTCTTT.

This clonotype was recorded at least ten times. The V call is TRBV6-6, the J call TRBJ2-3; 8 nucleotides agree with TRBD2. The CDR3 spans 16 residues. Germline V CDR1 and CDR2: MNHNY, SVGAGI (reference sequence). J was trimmed by 3 bases and V by 2 bases; bases with no gene match: 7. The CDR3 DNA reads as TGTGCCAGCAGTTACCTCCGGGGGGGCGTGACAGATACGCAGTATTTT. Its translation is CASSYLRGGVTDTQYF.

This clonotype was picked up many times. The chain uses TRBV3-1 and TRBJ2-2, with a tentative D call TRBD1 (5 bases). This CDR3 contains 16 residues. The V and J ends lost 1 base and 1 base respectively, with 10 bases between them. The germline CDR1 and CDR2 sequences are LGHDT and YNNKEL (reference sequence). The chain's CDR3 is CASSQGLDRNTGELFF. CDR3 in DNA: TGTGCCAGCAGCCAAGGGTTAGACAGGAACACCGGGGAGCTGTTTTTT.

This clonotype was observed at least ten times. This chain uses TRBV10-1 with TRBJ1-4; D gene uncertain. Trimming left V 0 bases short and J 7 bases short, with 3 bases between. The CDR3 is made up of 12 amino acids. Germline lookup yields CDR1 WNHNN and CDR2 SYGVQD (reference sequence). The CDR3 region has the DNA TGCGCCAGCAGTGAGTCAAGTGAAAAACTGTTTTTT. Encoded protein: CASSESSEKLFF.

This clonotype was counted a few times. The chain employs TRBV2 and TRBJ2-3; no clear D. Deletions cut 5 bases from V and 6 bases from J, with 15 bases between. There are 14 residues in the CDR3. CDR1 and CDR2 (germline): SNHLY, FYNNEI. This CDR3 reads CASSSDNLGDTQYF. The DNA of the CDR3 is TGTGCCAGCAGTTCCGACAACCTCGGCGATACGCAGTATTTT.

The J gene is TRBJ2-1, the V gene TRBV7-8, with TRBD2 identical over 13 bases. CDR1 is SGHVS and CDR2 is FQNEAQ in the germline V gene. There are 20 residues in the CDR3. With 5 bases clipped from V and 7 bases from J, the junction kept 20 bases outside the gene matches. CDR3 region: CASSPRQPKLAGGDPNEQFF. The CDR3 nucleotides are TGTGCCAGCAGCCCGAGACAGCCGAAACTAGCGGGAGGGGACCCTAATGAGCAGTTCTTC.

This clonotype was seen many times. V is TRBV4-2 and J is TRBJ2-7; 11 nucleotides align to TRBD1. The ends lost 3 bases at V and 4 bases at J; junction bases unmatched: 2. The CDR3 consists of 14 residues. CDR1 and CDR2 from the germline V gene are LGHNA and YNFKEQ. In nucleotides, the CDR3 is TGTGCCAGCAGCCACCGGGACAGGGGGTACGAGCAGTACTTC. This codes for CASSHRDRGYEQYF.

This CDR3 reads CASTLEAGTYNEQFF. CDR3 sequence (DNA): TGTGCCAGCACTCTGGAGGCGGGAACATACAATGAGCAGTTCTTC. V usage is TRBV11-2 and J usage is TRBJ2-1; D might be TRBD2 (6 bases). Trimming took off 7 bases at V and 4 bases at J, with 17 bases between the two ends. CDR1 SGHAT and CDR2 FQNNGV come from the germline V gene. The CDR3 is made up of 15 amino acids.

The sample holds a few counts of this clonotype. The rearrangement links TRBV11-2 to TRBJ2-5; D unresolved. Germline assignment: CDR1 SGHAT and CDR2 FQNNGV. This CDR3 contains 11 residues. V was clipped by 3 bases and J by 9 bases, with 8 bases between them. The CDR3 region is CASSFGQAQYF. Here the CDR3 DNA reads TGTGCCAGCAGCTTCGGGCAGGCCCAGTACTTC.

This chain links TRBV19 with TRBJ2-1; 9 bases are a match to TRBD2. The V and J ends lost 3 bases and 9 bases, in that order; junction bases with no gene match: 6. The CDR3 sequence is 14 residues long. Per germline, CDR1 LNHDA and CDR2 SQIVND (reference sequence). CDR3 sequence (DNA): TGTGCCAGTAGTATTCAGCGGGGGGTAGGTGAGCAGTTCTTC. This encodes CASSIQRGVGEQFF.

The sample holds many counts of this clonotype. The DNA for the CDR3 is TGTGCCAGCAGCCAAGTAATCATTAGCGGGAACAATGAGCAGTTCTTC. Protein sequence: CASSQVIISGNNEQFF. The chain links TRBV3-1 to TRBJ2-1; 8 bases agree with TRBD2. This CDR3 comprises 16 residues. Germline CDR1 is LGHDT and CDR2 is YNNKEL (reference sequence). The J segment lost 5 bases and the V segment lost 1 base, leaving 7 bases of the junction unmatched.